This T cell receptor beta chain derives from a study of shared clonotypes between healthy human individuals. This clone was counted once. This CDR3 has 15 residues. J gave up 8 bases and V 3 bases, and 11 bases lay outside the gene matches. CDR1 and CDR2 (germline): MNHNS, SASEGT. The protocol was immunoSEQ multiplex PCR, while the TCRdb copy is restricted to in-frame clones and leaves out a portion. The profile shows approximately 2.1 million clones, 80% to 95% of them singletons. The TCR originated in a man between 18 and 29 years old in good health. Some clones in this sample may be carry-over from other donors' samples. The V call is TRBV6-1, the J call TRBJ2-3, with 7 bases identical to TRBD1. Sample: naive CD4+ T cells from PBMCs. Subset specified: CD45RA+ positively selected. The CDR3 nucleotides read TGTGCCAGCAGTGAGGACAGGCGGCCTCGGGGTACGCAGTATTTT. Translating gives CASSEDRRPRGTQYF.